This is a list of T cell receptor beta chains from one sample in a study of a mutant IDH1 vaccine in newly diagnosed glioma. These TCRs' antigens remain unknown. Data came from immunoSEQ multiplex PCR; TCRdb stores just in-frame clones and leaves some out. The sample yields tens of thousands of clones, roughly nine tenths seen once. This material consisted of PBMCs, taken from a glioma patient whose treatment included an IDH1 peptide vaccine. The receptors derive from a man in his forties with glioma. The CDR3 runs from the conserved cysteine through the conserved F or W. D genes are given only for firm matches. A row's size may be missing; if present it is once, few, many or a size class.

TRBV11-3	TRBD1	TRBJ2-2	NA	CASSLTGAGELFF	TGTGCCAGCAGTTTGACAGGGGCCGGGGAGCTGTTTTTT
TRBV9	NA	TRBJ1-5	NA	CASSPLSSPNQPQHF	TGTGCCAGCAGCCCCCTTTCCAGTCCCAATCAGCCCCAGCATTTT
TRBV19	TRBD2	TRBJ2-2	NA	CASSKVAGVSGELFF	TGTGCCAGTAGTAAGGTAGCGGGAGTCTCTGGGGAGCTGTTTTTT
TRBV19	NA	TRBJ2-7	NA	CASTKGPGETAEQYF	TGTGCCAGTACCAAAGGGCCAGGGGAAACGGCCGAGCAGTACTTC
TRBV6-1	TRBD2	TRBJ2-7	NA	CASSEAPSGSYEQYF	TGTGCCAGCAGTGAAGCGCCTAGCGGGAGTTACGAGCAGTACTTC
TRBV19	NA	TRBJ1-5	NA	CASSIVGYSNQPQHF	TGTGCCAGTAGTATAGTAGGGTATAGCAATCAGCCCCAGCATTTT
TRBV19	TRBD1	TRBJ1-2	NA	CASSAGTGGGYGYTF	TGTGCCAGTAGCGCTGGGACAGGGGGCGGCTATGGCTACACCTTC
TRBV11-2	TRBD2	TRBJ2-3	NA	CASSRNRAGGSTDTQYF	TGTGCCAGCAGCCGAAACAGGGCGGGAGGGAGCACAGATACGCAGTATTTT
TRBV7-2	NA	TRBJ1-5	NA	CASSMRGGPQHF	TGTGCCAGCAGTATGCGGGGAGGGCCCCAGCATTTT
TRBV5-1	NA	TRBJ1-4	NA	CASSSSVGSTATNEKLFF	TGCGCCAGCAGCTCCTCCGTGGGCTCGACTGCAACTAATGAAAAACTGTTTTTT
TRBV18	NA	TRBJ1-2	NA	CASSPQGDGYGYTF	TGTGCCAGCTCACCACAGGGCGACGGCTATGGCTACACCTTC
TRBV7-9	NA	TRBJ2-5	NA	CASLRGAKTQETQYF	TGTGCCAGCCTACGCGGTGCGAAAACCCAAGAGACCCAGTACTTC
TRBV7-9	TRBD1	TRBJ2-1	NA	CASSSQGAGYNEQFF	TGTGCCAGCAGCTCACAGGGGGCGGGTTACAATGAGCAGTTCTTC
TRBV5-4	NA	TRBJ1-2	NA	CASSLAGSGGYTF	TGTGCCAGCAGCTTGGCAGGGAGCGGTGGCTACACCTTC
TRBV2	NA	TRBJ1-2	NA	CASSLSRVANYGYTF	TGTGCCAGCAGTCTATCCAGGGTAGCTAACTATGGCTACACCTTC
TRBV5-1	TRBD1	TRBJ1-1	NA	CASSGKGQGAFSEAFF	TGCGCCAGCAGCGGAAAGGGACAGGGGGCTTTCTCTGAAGCTTTCTTT
TRBV28	NA	TRBJ2-5	once	CASTPGAGVETQYF	TGTGCCAGCACCCCTGGGGCAGGGGTAGAGACCCAGTACTTC
TRBV10-2	NA	TRBJ2-3	NA	CASSETPGLSTDTQYF	TGCGCCAGCAGTGAGACACCGGGACTGAGCACAGATACGCAGTATTTT
TRBV27	TRBD1	TRBJ1-2	once	CASSSPSRTGNYGYTF	TGTGCCAGCAGTTCCCCGAGCCGGACAGGAAACTATGGCTACACCTTC
TRBV11-3	TRBD1	TRBJ1-1	once	CASSPGGVGTEAFF	TGTGCCAGCAGCCCAGGGGGTGTGGGCACTGAAGCTTTCTTT
TRBV15	TRBD1	TRBJ2-5	NA	CATNRGQETQYF	TGTGCCACCAACAGGGGCCAAGAGACCCAGTACTTC
TRBV19	NA	TRBJ1-1	NA	CASRPTSSVSTEAFF	TGTGCCAGTAGACCCACGTCGTCCGTGAGCACTGAAGCTTTCTTT
TRBV29-1	NA	TRBJ1-2	NA	CSVVNQGSGYTF	TGCAGCGTCGTTAATCAGGGTAGTGGCTACACCTTC
TRBV30	NA	TRBJ1-2	NA	CAWFREGGYTF	TGTGCCTGGTTCAGGGAAGGTGGCTACACCTTC
TRBV6-5	NA	TRBJ1-4	NA	CASRGTPATNEKLFF	TGTGCCAGCAGAGGGACACCTGCAACTAATGAAAAACTGTTTTTT
TRBV7-8	NA	TRBJ2-5	NA	CASSSRQEPGETQYF	TGTGCCAGCAGCTCACGACAGGAGCCCGGGGAGACCCAGTACTTC
TRBV4-1	TRBD1	TRBJ2-2	few	CASNRDRVGELFF	TGCGCCAGCAACCGGGACAGGGTGGGGGAGCTGTTTTTT
TRBV18	NA	TRBJ2-3	NA	CASSPGRSTDTQYF	TGTGCCAGCTCACCGGGAAGGAGCACAGATACGCAGTATTTT
TRBV5-1	NA	TRBJ2-2	once	CASSLAPGNPGELFF	TGCGCCAGCAGCTTGGCCCCAGGGAACCCCGGGGAGCTGTTTTTT
TRBV19	NA	TRBJ1-2	NA	CASSTGRTYGYTF	TGTGCCAGTAGTACAGGGCGGACCTATGGCTACACCTTC
TRBV9	NA	TRBJ1-5	NA	CASGFSGDSNQPQHF	TGTGCCAGCGGTTTTTCCGGGGATAGCAATCAGCCCCAGCATTTT
TRBV2	NA	TRBJ1-3	NA	CASSEDEKVSGNTIYF	TGTGCCAGCAGTGAAGATGAAAAGGTCTCTGGAAACACCATATATTTT
TRBV4-1	NA	TRBJ1-4	NA	CASSQVGGGLPTNEKLFF	TGCGCCAGCAGCCAAGTTGGGGGGGGCCTCCCAACTAATGAAAAACTGTTTTTT
TRBV6-6	TRBD1	TRBJ2-2	NA	CASSLRQGGNTGELFF	TGTGCCAGCAGCCTCCGACAGGGCGGGAACACCGGGGAGCTGTTTTTT
TRBV30	NA	TRBJ1-5	once	CAWSVNRVNQPQHF	TGTGCCTGGAGTGTGAACAGGGTCAATCAGCCCCAGCATTTT
TRBV30	NA	TRBJ2-3	NA	CAWSVLSMPRTDTQYF	TGTGCCTGGAGTGTATTGAGCATGCCACGAACAGATACGCAGTATTTT
TRBV7-8	NA	TRBJ1-3	NA	CASSLGSTGSGNTIYF	TGTGCCAGCAGCTTAGGATCGACAGGCTCTGGAAACACCATATATTTT
TRBV27	TRBD1	TRBJ2-2	NA	CASRDSNTGELFF	TGTGCCAGCCGGGACAGTAACACCGGGGAGCTGTTTTTT
TRBV28	NA	TRBJ1-4	once	CASTPAGFGEKLFF	TGTGCCAGCACCCCCGCCGGGTTTGGTGAAAAACTGTTTTTT
TRBV2	TRBD2	TRBJ2-1	NA	CASSLSVLSGTNNEQFF	TGTGCCAGCAGTCTTAGCGTCCTCAGCGGGACTAACAATGAGCAGTTCTTC
TRBV7-2	TRBD1	TRBJ1-5	NA	CASSLTGDQPQHF	TGTGCCAGCAGCTTAACAGGGGATCAGCCCCAGCATTTT
TRBV4-1	TRBD1	TRBJ1-1	NA	CASSKGHTGGLTEAFF	TGCGCCAGCAGCAAGGGTCATACAGGGGGGCTCACTGAAGCTTTCTTT
TRBV25-1	NA	TRBJ1-1	NA	CASSGVRQPNTEAFF	TGTGCCAGCAGCGGGGTCCGGCAGCCGAACACTGAAGCTTTCTTT
TRBV19	NA	TRBJ2-1	NA	CASSIVWGSSNEQFF	TGTGCCAGTAGTATCGTCTGGGGTAGCTCCAATGAGCAGTTCTTC
TRBV27	TRBD1	TRBJ2-2	NA	CASRDRANTGELFF	TGTGCCAGCAGGGACAGGGCTAACACCGGGGAGCTGTTTTTT
TRBV5-4	NA	TRBJ2-3	NA	CASSSAGGPLGTQYF	TGTGCCAGCAGCTCGGCCGGGGGGCCCCTAGGTACGCAGTATTTT
TRBV2	NA	TRBJ1-2	NA	CASSVEGGYGYTF	TGTGCCAGCAGTGTTGAGGGGGGCTATGGCTACACCTTC
TRBV6-1	TRBD1	TRBJ2-1	NA	CASSEDRGTYNEQFF	TGTGCCAGCAGTGAAGACAGGGGAACCTACAATGAGCAGTTCTTC
TRBV6-1	NA	TRBJ2-3	once	CASSDTDYTDTQYF	TGTGCCAGCAGTGATACGGACTACACAGATACGCAGTATTTT